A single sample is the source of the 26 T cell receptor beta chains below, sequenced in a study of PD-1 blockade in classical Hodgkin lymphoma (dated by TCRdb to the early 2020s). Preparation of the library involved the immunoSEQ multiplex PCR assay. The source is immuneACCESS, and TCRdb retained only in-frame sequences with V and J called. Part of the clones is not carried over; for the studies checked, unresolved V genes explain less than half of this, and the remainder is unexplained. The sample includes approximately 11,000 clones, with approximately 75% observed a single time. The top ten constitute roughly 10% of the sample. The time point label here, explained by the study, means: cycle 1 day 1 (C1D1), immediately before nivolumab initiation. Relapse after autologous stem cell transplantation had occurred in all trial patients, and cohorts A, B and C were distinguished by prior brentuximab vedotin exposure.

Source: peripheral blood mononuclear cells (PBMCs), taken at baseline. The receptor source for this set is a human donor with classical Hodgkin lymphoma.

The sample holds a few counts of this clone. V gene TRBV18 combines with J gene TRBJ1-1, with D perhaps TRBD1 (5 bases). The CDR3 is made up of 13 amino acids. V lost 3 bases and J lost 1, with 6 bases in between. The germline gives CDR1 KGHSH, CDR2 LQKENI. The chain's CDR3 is CASSPRGNTEAFF. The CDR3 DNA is TGTGCCAGCTCACCTAGGGGGAACACTGAAGCTTTCTTT.

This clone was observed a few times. CDR3 nucleotide sequence: TGCGCCAGCAGCTCCGCCGGCGGGTTCAATGAGCAGTTCTTC. This sequence encodes CASSSAGGFNEQFF. The chain links TRBV4-1 to TRBJ2-1, with a weak D call TRBD2 (5 bases). The CDR3 is 14 amino acids. V lost 5 bases and J lost 6, with 14 bases in between. Germline V gives CDR1 MGHRA, CDR2 YSYEKL.

DNA of the CDR3: TGCGCCAGCAGCCAAGATCGGCAGGGAGGGGAGACCCAGTACTTC. The encoded protein is CASSQDRQGGETQYF. The chain joins TRBV4-3 to TRBJ2-5; TRBD2 aligns across 7 bases. CDR1 LGHNA and CDR2 YSLEER come from the germline V gene. With 0 bases clipped from V and 5 bases from J, the junction kept 6 bases outside the gene matches. The CDR3 contains 15 residues.

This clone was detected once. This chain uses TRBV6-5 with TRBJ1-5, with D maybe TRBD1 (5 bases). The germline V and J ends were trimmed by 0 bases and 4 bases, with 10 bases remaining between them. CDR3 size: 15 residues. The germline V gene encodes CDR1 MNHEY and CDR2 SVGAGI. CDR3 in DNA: TGTGCCAGCAGTTACTCGTCAGGGAATAATCAGCCCCAGCATTTT. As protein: CASSYSSGNNQPQHF.

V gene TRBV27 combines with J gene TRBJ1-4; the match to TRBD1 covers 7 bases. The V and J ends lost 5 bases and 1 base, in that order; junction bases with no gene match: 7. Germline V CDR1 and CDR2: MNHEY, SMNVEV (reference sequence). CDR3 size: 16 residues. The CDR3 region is CASSARRTGTNEKLFF. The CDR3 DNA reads TGTGCCAGCAGTGCCCGACGGACAGGAACTAATGAAAAACTGTTTTTT.

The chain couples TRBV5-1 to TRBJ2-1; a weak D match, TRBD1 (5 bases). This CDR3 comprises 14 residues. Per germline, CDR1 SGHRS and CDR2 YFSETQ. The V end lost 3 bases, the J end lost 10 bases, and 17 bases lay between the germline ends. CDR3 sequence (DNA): TGCGCCAGCAGCTCAAACCTCAGGGTGAGCGAGCAGTTCTTC. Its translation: CASSSNLRVSEQFF. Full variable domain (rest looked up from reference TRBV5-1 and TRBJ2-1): KAGVTQTPRYLIKTRGQQVTLSCSPISGHRSVSWYQQTPGQGLQFLFEYFSETQRNKGNFPGRFSGRQFSNSRSEMNVSTLELGDSALYLCASSSNLRVSEQFFGPGTRLTVL.

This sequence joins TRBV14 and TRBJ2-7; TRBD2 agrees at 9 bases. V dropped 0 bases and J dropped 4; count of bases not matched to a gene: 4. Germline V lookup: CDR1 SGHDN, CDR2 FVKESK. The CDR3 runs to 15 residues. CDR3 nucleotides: TGTGCCAGCAGCCAAGAGTTAGCGGGAGAGTACGAGCAGTACTTC. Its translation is CASSQELAGEYEQYF.

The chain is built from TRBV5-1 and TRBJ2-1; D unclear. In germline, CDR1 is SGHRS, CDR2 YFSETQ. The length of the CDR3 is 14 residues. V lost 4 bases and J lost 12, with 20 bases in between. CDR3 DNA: TGCGCCAGCAGCCCCGCTGGTGCCGAAATATGGCAGTTCTTC. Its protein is CASSPAGAEIWQFF.

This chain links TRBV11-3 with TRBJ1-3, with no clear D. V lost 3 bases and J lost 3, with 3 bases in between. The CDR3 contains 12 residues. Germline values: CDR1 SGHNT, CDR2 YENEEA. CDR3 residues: CASSFIGNTIYF. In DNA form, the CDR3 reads TGTGCCAGCAGCTTTATTGGAAACACCATATATTTT. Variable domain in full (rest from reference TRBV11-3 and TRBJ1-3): EAGVVQSPRYKIIEKKQPVAFWCNPISGHNTLYWYLQNLGQGPELLIRYENEEAVDDSQLPKDRFSAERLKGVDSTLKIQPAELGDSAVYLCASSFIGNTIYFGEGSWLTVV.

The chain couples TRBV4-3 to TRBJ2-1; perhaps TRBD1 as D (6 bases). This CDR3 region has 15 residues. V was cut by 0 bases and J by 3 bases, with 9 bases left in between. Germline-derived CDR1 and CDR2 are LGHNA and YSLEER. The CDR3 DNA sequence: TGCGCCAGCAGCCAAGATTCAGGGGTCTACAATGAGCAGTTCTTC. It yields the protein CASSQDSGVYNEQFF.

CDR3 amino acids: CASSESPGVVTIYF. The CDR3 bases are TGTGCCAGCAGTGAGTCACCAGGGGTTGTCACCATATATTTT. This chain links TRBV6-1 with TRBJ1-3, with TRBD1 as a possible D gene (6 bases). CDR1 is MNHNS, CDR2 SASEGT, per germline. The V end lost 3 bases, the J end lost 9 bases, and 15 bases lay between the germline ends. This CDR3 region has 14 residues.

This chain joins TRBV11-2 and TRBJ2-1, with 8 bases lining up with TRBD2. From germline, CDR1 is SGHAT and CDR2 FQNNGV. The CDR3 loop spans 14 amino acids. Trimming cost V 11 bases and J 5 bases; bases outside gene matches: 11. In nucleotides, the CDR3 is TGTGCCTCCCGGCGGGGACTAGAGAACAATGAGCAGTTCTTC. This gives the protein CASRRGLENNEQFF.

The CDR3 nucleotides are TGTGCCATTACCTCCTCGCGGCAAGAGACCCAGTACTTC. Translated, it gives CAITSSRQETQYF. This rearrangement joins TRBV10-3 to TRBJ2-5; D ambiguous. CDR1 ENHRY and CDR2 SYGVKD come from the germline V gene. Between the trimmed V and J ends, which lost 9 bases and 2 bases, there was a span of 13 bases. The CDR3 covers 13 residues.

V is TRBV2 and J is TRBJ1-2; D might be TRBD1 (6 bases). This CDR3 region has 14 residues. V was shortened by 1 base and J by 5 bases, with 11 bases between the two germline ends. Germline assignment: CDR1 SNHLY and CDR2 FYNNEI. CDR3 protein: CASSEGGGPYGYTF. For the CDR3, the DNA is TGTGCCAGCAGTGAAGGCGGGGGGCCTTATGGCTACACCTTC.

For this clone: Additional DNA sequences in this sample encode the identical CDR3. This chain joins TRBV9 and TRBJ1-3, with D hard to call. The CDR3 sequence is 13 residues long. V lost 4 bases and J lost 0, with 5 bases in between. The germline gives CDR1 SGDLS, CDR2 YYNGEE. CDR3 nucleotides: TGTGCCAGCAGCACTAGCTCTGGAAACACCATATATTTT. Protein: CASSTSSGNTIYF.

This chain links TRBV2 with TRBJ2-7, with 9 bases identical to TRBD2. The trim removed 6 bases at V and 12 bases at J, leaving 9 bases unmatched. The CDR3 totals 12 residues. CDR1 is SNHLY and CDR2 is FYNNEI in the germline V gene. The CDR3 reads CASSASGALGYF. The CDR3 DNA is TGTGCCAGCAGCGCTAGCGGGGCCCTCGGGTACTTC. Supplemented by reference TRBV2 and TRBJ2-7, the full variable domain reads EPEVTQTPSHQVTQMGQEVILRCVPISNHLYFYWYRQILGQKVEFLVSFYNNEISEKSEIFDDQFSVERPDGSNFTLKIRSTKLEDSAMYFCASSASGALGYFGPGTRLTVT.

CDR3 nucleotides: TGTGCCAGCAGCTTAGAATTCAGAGCAAACACTGAAGCTTTCTTT. Amino acid sequence: CASSLEFRANTEAFF. The V and J genes are TRBV7-9 and TRBJ1-1, with unresolved D. The CDR3 has 15 amino acids. Germline lookup yields CDR1 SEHNR and CDR2 FQNEAQ (reference sequence). Trimming removed 1 base at V and 2 bases at J, with 11 bases between.

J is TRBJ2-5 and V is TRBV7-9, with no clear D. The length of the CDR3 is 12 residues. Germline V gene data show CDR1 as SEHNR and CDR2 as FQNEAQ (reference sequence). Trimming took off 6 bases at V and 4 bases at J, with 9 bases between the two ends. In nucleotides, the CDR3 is TGTGCCAGCAGTACTGGTGGAGAGACCCAGTACTTC. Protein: CASSTGGETQYF.

DNA of the CDR3: TGTGCCAGCAGCTTGGGAGGCGCTAGCGGGGGGGATACGCAGTATTTT. Residues: CASSLGGASGGDTQYF. V gene TRBV5-5 combines with J gene TRBJ2-3; 11 nucleotides line up with TRBD2. The CDR3 length is 16 residues. The V gene's germline CDR1 is SGHKS and CDR2 YYEKEE (reference sequence). Unmatched junction bases numbered 6, after V lost 0 bases and J lost 6 bases. The full variable domain, with the rest looked up from reference TRBV5-5 and TRBJ2-3, is DAGVTQSPTHLIKTRGQQVTLRCSPISGHKSVSWYQQVLGQGPQFIFQYYEKEERGRGNFPDRFSARQFPNYSSELNVNALLLGDSALYLCASSLGGASGGDTQYFGPGTRLTVL.

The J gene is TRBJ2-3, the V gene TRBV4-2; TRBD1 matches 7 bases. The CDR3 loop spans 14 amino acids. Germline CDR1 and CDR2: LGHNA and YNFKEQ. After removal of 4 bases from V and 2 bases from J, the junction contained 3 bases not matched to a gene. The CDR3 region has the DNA TGTGCCAGCAGCCTTGGGACAGCCACAGATACGCAGTATTTT. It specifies CASSLGTATDTQYF.

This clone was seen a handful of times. The CDR3 reads CASSTTLGLAGGEQYF. CDR3 in DNA: TGTGCCAGTAGTACAACCTTGGGACTAGCGGGAGGCGAGCAGTACTTC. The chain carries TRBV19 and TRBJ2-7, with 15 bases that match TRBD2. With 4 bases clipped from V and 6 bases from J, the junction kept 7 bases outside the gene matches. Germline lookup yields CDR1 LNHDA and CDR2 SQIVND (reference sequence). The CDR3 is 16 amino acids.

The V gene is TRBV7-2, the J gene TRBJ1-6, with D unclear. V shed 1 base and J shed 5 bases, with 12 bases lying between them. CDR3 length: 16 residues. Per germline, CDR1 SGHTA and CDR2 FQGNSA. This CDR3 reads CASSLDLAVHNSPLHF. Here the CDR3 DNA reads TGTGCCAGCAGCTTAGATTTGGCAGTTCATAATTCACCCCTCCACTTT.

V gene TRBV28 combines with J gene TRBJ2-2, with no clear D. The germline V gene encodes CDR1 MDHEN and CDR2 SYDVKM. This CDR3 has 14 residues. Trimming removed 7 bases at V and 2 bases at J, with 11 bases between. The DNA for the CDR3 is TGTGCCAGCATCCGTGCCGGAAACACCGGGGAGCTGTTTTTT. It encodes CASIRAGNTGELFF.

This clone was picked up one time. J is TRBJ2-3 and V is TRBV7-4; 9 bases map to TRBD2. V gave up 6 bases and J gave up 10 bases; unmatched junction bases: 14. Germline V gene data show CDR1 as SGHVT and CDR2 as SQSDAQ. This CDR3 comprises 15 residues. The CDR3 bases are TGTGCCAGCAGAGCGGGACTAGCTCTCACACGGCCGCAGTATTTT. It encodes CASRAGLALTRPQYF.

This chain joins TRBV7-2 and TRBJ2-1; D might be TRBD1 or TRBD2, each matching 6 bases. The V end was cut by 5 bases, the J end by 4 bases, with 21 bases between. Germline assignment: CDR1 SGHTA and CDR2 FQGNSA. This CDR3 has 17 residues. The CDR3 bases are TGTGCCAGCAGCCTCCATCCGACGGGGGCGGGTTACAATGAGCAGTTCTTC. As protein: CASSLHPTGAGYNEQFF. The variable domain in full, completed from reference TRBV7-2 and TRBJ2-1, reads GAGVSQSPSNKVTEKGKDVELRCDPISGHTALYWYRQSLGQGLEFLIYFQGNSAPDKSGLPSDRFSAERTGGSVSTLTIQRTQQEDSAVYLCASSLHPTGAGYNEQFFGPGTRLTVL.

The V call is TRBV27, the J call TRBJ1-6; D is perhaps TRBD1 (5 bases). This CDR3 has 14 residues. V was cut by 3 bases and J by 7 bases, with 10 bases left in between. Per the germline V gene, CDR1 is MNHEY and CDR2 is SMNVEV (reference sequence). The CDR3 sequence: CASSFLQENSPLHF. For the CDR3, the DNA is TGTGCCAGCAGTTTTCTACAGGAGAATTCACCCCTCCACTTT.